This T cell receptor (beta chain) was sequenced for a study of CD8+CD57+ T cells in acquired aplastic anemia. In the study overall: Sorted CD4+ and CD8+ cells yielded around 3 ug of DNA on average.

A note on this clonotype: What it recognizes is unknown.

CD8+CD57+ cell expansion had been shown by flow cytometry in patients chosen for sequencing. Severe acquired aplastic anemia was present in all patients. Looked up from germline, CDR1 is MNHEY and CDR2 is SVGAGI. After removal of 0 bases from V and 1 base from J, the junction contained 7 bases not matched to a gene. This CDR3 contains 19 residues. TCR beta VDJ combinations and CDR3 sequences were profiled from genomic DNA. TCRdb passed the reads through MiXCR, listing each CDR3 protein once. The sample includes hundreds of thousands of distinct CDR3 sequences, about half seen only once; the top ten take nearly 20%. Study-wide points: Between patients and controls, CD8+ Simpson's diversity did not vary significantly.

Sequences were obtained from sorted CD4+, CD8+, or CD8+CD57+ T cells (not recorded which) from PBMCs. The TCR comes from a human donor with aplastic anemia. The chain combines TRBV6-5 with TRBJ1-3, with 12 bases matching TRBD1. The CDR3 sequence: CASSYSGQGAARSGNTIYF. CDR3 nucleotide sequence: TGTGCCAGCAGTTACTCGGGACAGGGGGCTGCCCGATCTGGAAACACCATATATTTT.